These 20 T cell receptor beta chains came from one sample sequenced in a study of blood T cell repertoires in COVID-19. Sequencing was performed with immunoSEQ multiplex PCR; in TCRdb, only in-frame clones are kept and a portion is missing. The sample records 120,000 or so clones, 70% to 90% being singletons. The sequencing sample was made of peripheral blood. All receptors derive from a woman at least 80 years old with acute or convalescent COVID-19.

This rearrangement joins TRBV7-9 to TRBJ1-1, with TRBD1 identical over 11 bases. Germline CDR1 is SEHNR and CDR2 is FQNEAQ (reference sequence). V lost 4 bases, J lost 5 bases, and 6 bases stayed unmatched. The CDR3 covers 15 residues. The CDR3 spells CASSWGTGGNTEAFF. CDR3 coding DNA: TGTGCCAGCAGCTGGGGGACAGGGGGGAATACTGAAGCTTTCTTT. The full variable domain, its missing parts supplied by reference TRBV7-9 and TRBJ1-1, is DTGVSQNPRHKITKRGQNVTFRCDPISEHNRLYWYRQTLGQGPEFLTYFQNEAQLEKSRLLSDRFSAERPKGSFSTLEIQRTEQGDSAMYLCASSWGTGGNTEAFFGQGTRLTVV.

This clone was recorded only once. This chain joins TRBV7-2 and TRBJ2-7; 11 positions match TRBD2. CDR1 and CDR2 (germline): SGHTA, FQGNSA. The CDR3 is made up of 15 amino acids. After removal of 6 bases from V and 4 bases from J, the junction contained 8 bases not matched to a gene. CDR3 bases: TGTGCCAGCAGACCAACTAGCGGGGGAGATTACGAGCAGTACTTC. Encoded protein: CASRPTSGGDYEQYF. Full variable domain (remainder filled in from reference TRBV7-2 and TRBJ2-7): GAGVSQSPSNKVTEKGKDVELRCDPISGHTALYWYRQSLGQGLEFLIYFQGNSAPDKSGLPSDRFSAERTGGSVSTLTIQRTQQEDSAVYLCASRPTSGGDYEQYFGPGTRLTVT.

This clone has just one count. The V gene is TRBV3-1 (or the pseudogene TRBV3-2), the J gene TRBJ2-5, with TRBD1 matching 10 bases. The CDR3 covers 18 residues. Germline V gene data show CDR1 as LGHDT and CDR2 as YNNKEL (reference sequence). V gave up 4 bases and J gave up 1 base; unmatched junction bases: 12. The CDR3 sequence: CASSLDIRDRGFQETQYF. CDR3 sequence (DNA): TGTGCCAGCAGCCTAGACATTCGGGACAGGGGATTCCAAGAGACCCAGTACTTC.

The rearrangement links TRBV7-3 to TRBJ2-1; 10 positions match TRBD1. J lost 7 bases, V lost 5 bases, and 5 bases had no gene match. The CDR3 runs to 14 residues. Germline loops: CDR1 SGHTA, CDR2 FQGTGA. The CDR3 nucleotides are TGTGCCAGCAGCACGACAGGGGGCGGGAATGAGCAGTTCTTC. It codes for CASSTTGGGNEQFF.

This chain links TRBV7-9 with TRBJ1-1; D remains ambiguous. From germline, CDR1 is SEHNR and CDR2 FQNEAQ (reference sequence). CDR3 length: 15 residues. The V end was cut by 4 bases, the J end by 0 bases, with 12 bases between. The CDR3 region has the DNA TGTGCCAGCAGCTCAGACGGAGGATTGAACACTGAAGCTTTCTTT. Its translation: CASSSDGGLNTEAFF.

The chain has TRBV5-1 and TRBJ2-6; 8 bases fit TRBD1. With 3 bases clipped from V and 1 base from J, the junction kept 6 bases outside the gene matches. Germline values: CDR1 SGHRS, CDR2 YFSETQ. CDR3 length: 17 amino acids. The CDR3 DNA reads TGCGCCAGCAGCTGGGGACAGGTATTATCTGGGGCCAACGTCCTGACTTTC. Its translation: CASSWGQVLSGANVLTF. Full variable domain (missing parts from reference TRBV5-1 and TRBJ2-6): KAGVTQTPRYLIKTRGQQVTLSCSPISGHRSVSWYQQTPGQGLQFLFEYFSETQRNKGNFPGRFSGRQFSNSRSEMNVSTLELGDSALYLCASSWGQVLSGANVLTFGAGSRLTVL.

The V call is TRBV24-1, the J call TRBJ1-5; D gene ambiguous. Per germline, CDR1 KGHDR and CDR2 SFDVKD. The CDR3 sequence is 12 residues long. With 5 bases removed from V and 8 bases from J, the gap between germline ends came to 9 bases. The CDR3 region is CATSGPSEPQHF. CDR3 in DNA: TGTGCCACCAGTGGCCCCTCGGAGCCCCAGCATTTT.

The chain couples TRBV5-1 to TRBJ1-3, with TRBD1 matching over 10 bases. J lost 0 bases, V lost 4 bases, and 10 bases had no gene match. CDR3 size: 18 residues. From germline, CDR1 is SGHRS and CDR2 YFSETQ. As DNA, the CDR3 is TGCGCCAGCAGCATACTACCGGGACAGGGGAGCTCTGGAAACACCATATATTTT. Translated, it gives CASSILPGQGSSGNTIYF.

V gene TRBV5-1 combines with J gene TRBJ2-6, with 8 nucleotides matching TRBD1. The V gene's germline CDR1 is SGHRS and CDR2 YFSETQ. The CDR3 consists of 18 residues. J was trimmed by 0 bases and V by 4 bases; bases with no gene match: 9. CDR3 in amino acids: CASSPRTGYNSGANVLTF. In DNA, the CDR3 is TGCGCCAGCAGCCCGCGGACAGGGTACAACTCTGGGGCCAACGTCCTGACTTTC.

The chain couples TRBV24-1 to TRBJ1-2, with 10 bases aligning to TRBD1. The length of the CDR3 is 15 residues. From germline, CDR1 is KGHDR and CDR2 SFDVKD. With V trimmed by 1 base and J by 7 bases, 5 bases remained unmatched. The CDR3 nucleotides read TGTGCCACCAGTGATTTCGGGACAGGGGTGAGTGGCTACACCTTC. This translates into CATSDFGTGVSGYTF.

The rearrangement uses TRBV4-1 and TRBJ1-2; D might be TRBD1 (5 bases). Deletions cut 0 bases from V and 8 bases from J, with 19 bases between. The CDR3 has 16 amino acids. Germline CDR1 reads MGHRA; CDR2 reads YSYEKL. The CDR3 sequence: CASSQEVGDRGRGYTF. The CDR3 DNA sequence: TGCGCCAGCAGCCAAGAGGTAGGAGACAGAGGTAGGGGCTACACCTTC.

The V and J genes are TRBV10-3 and TRBJ2-5; 9 nucleotides agree with TRBD2. V lost 5 bases and J lost 1; bases outside the gene matches: 5. From germline, CDR1 is ENHRY and CDR2 SYGVKD. The CDR3 sequence is 15 residues long. The CDR3, as DNA: TGTGCCATCAGTAATAGCGGGAGCGTCCAAGAGACCCAGTACTTC. Its protein product is CAISNSGSVQETQYF.

The V gene is TRBV27, the J gene TRBJ2-7; 14 bases line up with TRBD2. The CDR3 consists of 17 residues. After removal of 5 bases from V and 6 bases from J, the junction contained 12 bases not matched to a gene. CDR1 and CDR2 (germline): MNHEY, SMNVEV (reference sequence). The DNA of the CDR3 is TGTGCCAGCAGTATGCATGGGACTAGCGGGAGAAAACGCGAGCAGTACTTC. Translation: CASSMHGTSGRKREQYF.

This sequence joins TRBV24-1 and TRBJ1-2; possible D gene TRBD1, 6 bases. CDR1 is KGHDR and CDR2 is SFDVKD in the germline V gene. V was trimmed by 3 bases and J by 5 bases, leaving 15 bases between them. This CDR3 is built from 15 residues. The CDR3 nucleotides read TGTGCCACCAGTGATCCTCGGACAGCCACATATGGCTACACCTTC. Translating it yields CATSDPRTATYGYTF.

J is TRBJ1-1 and V is TRBV7-2, with 8 bases identical to TRBD1. Germline V gives CDR1 SGHTA, CDR2 FQGNSA. This CDR3 comprises 15 residues. The V and J ends lost 4 bases and 4 bases, in that order; junction bases with no gene match: 8. CDR3 DNA sequence: TGTGCCAGCAGCTCCACAGGGGGAGTGAGCACTGAAGCTTTCTTT. It encodes CASSSTGGVSTEAFF.

This clone occurred once. This CDR3 is CASSLAGGRTEAFF. CDR3 in DNA: TGTGCCAGCAGCTTAGCGGGAGGGCGGACTGAAGCTTTCTTT. The V and J genes are TRBV7-2 and TRBJ1-1; D call uncertain. The CDR3 totals 14 residues. Germline CDR1 reads SGHTA; CDR2 reads FQGNSA. The V and J ends lost 0 bases and 5 bases respectively, with 10 bases between them.

The rearrangement joins TRBV7-3 to TRBJ2-2, with 7 positions matching TRBD2. The CDR3 extends over 16 amino acids. Germline values: CDR1 SGHTA, CDR2 FQGTGA. V lost 5 bases to trimming and J lost 4 bases; unmatched junction nucleotides: 10. CDR3: CASSRGTSVTTGELFF. The CDR3 nucleotides are TGTGCCAGCAGCCGGGGTACTAGCGTGACCACCGGGGAGCTGTTTTTT.

CDR3 nucleotides: TGTGCCAGCAGTTCAGGGGCTGGCTACACCTTC. It translates to CASSSGAGYTF. V gene TRBV28 combines with J gene TRBJ1-2, with D tentatively TRBD1 (6 bases). This CDR3 is 11 amino acids long. CDR1 is MDHEN and CDR2 is SYDVKM in the germline V gene. V lost 4 bases and J 7 bases, leaving 7 bases between the germline ends.

V usage is TRBV11-2 and J usage is TRBJ2-7; 10 nucleotides align to TRBD1. Germline V gene lookup returns CDR1 SGHAT and CDR2 FQNNGV. The CDR3 runs to 15 residues. Unmatched junction bases numbered 7, after V lost 5 bases and J lost 3 bases. The CDR3 here is CASSPGTGDDYEQYF. The DNA for the CDR3 is TGTGCCAGCAGCCCGGGGACAGGGGACGACTACGAGCAGTACTTC.

The V gene is TRBV5-1, the J gene TRBJ1-6; D call uncertain. The CDR3 runs 15 residues. The V gene lost 0 bases and the J gene lost 0 bases, with 4 bases spanning the gap. Germline V gene sequence: CDR1 SGHRS, CDR2 YFSETQ. The CDR3: CASSLVSSYNSPLHF. CDR3 DNA sequence: TGCGCCAGCAGCTTGGTTAGCTCCTATAATTCACCCCTCCACTTT.